Listed below are T cell receptor beta chains from one sample, sequenced in a study of cytomegalovirus exposure and HLA in healthy donors. The repertoire was sequenced with immunoSEQ multiplex PCR; TCRdb's copy has only in-frame clones and lacks some. The sample yields nearly 110,000 clones, around 72% seen once. Sequenced material: PBMCs. The receptors were gathered from a woman aged 40 to 50 in good health and CMV-seropositive. Both conserved end residues are part of each CDR3. D genes are given only for firm matches. A clone size is listed for some rows: how often the clone was seen (once, few, many), or a class if it is expanded.

d_call	clone_size	v_call	j_call	cdr3_aa	cdr3_nt
TRBD1	.	TRBV7-2	TRBJ2-7	CASSLRVGQGIYEQYF	TGTGCCAGCAGCTTAAGGGTAGGACAGGGAATCTACGAGCAGTACTTC
.	once	TRBV5-4	TRBJ2-2	CASSLAGNTGELFF	TGTGCCAGCAGCTTGGCAGGGAACACCGGGGAGCTGTTTTTT
TRBD1	.	TRBV2	TRBJ1-5	CASSEQGKGQPQHF	TGTGCCAGCAGCGAACAGGGGAAGGGTCAGCCCCAGCATTTT
TRBD1	few	TRBV25-1	TRBJ1-1	CASSEQGAEAFF	TGTGCCAGCAGTGAACAGGGGGCTGAAGCTTTCTTT
TRBD2	.	TRBV18	TRBJ2-1	CASSPGGSSSYNEQFF	TGTGCCAGCTCACCCGGGGGGTCCAGCTCCTACAATGAGCAGTTCTTC
.	few	TRBV5-1	TRBJ2-7	CASSLIGTRTYEQYF	TGCGCCAGCAGCTTGATCGGGACACGGACCTACGAGCAGTACTTC
.	.	TRBV11-2	TRBJ2-5	CASSSGSRSQETQYF	TGTGCCAGCAGCTCCGGGAGCAGATCCCAAGAGACCCAGTACTTC
TRBD1	few	TRBV2	TRBJ2-7	CASSVDRGEQYF	TGTGCCAGCAGTGTGGACAGGGGCGAGCAGTACTTC
TRBD1	.	TRBV29-1	TRBJ2-1	CSARVLRQGSYNEQFF	TGCAGCGCCCGGGTCCTCAGACAGGGTTCCTACAATGAGCAGTTCTTC
.	once	TRBV7-2	TRBJ2-3	CASSSFTDTQYF	TGTGCCAGCAGCTCCTTCACAGATACGCAGTATTTT
TRBD2	.	TRBV4-1	TRBJ2-3	CASSQGTSGGPDTQYF	TGCGCCAGCAGCCAAGGGACTAGCGGGGGTCCAGATACGCAGTATTTT
.	.	TRBV7-9	TRBJ2-2	CASSYTGRNTGELFF	TGTGCCAGCAGCTATACAGGGAGGAACACCGGGGAGCTGTTTTTT
.	once	TRBV20-1	TRBJ1-1	CSASKNTEAFF	TGCAGTGCTAGTAAGAACACTGAAGCTTTCTTT
.	.	TRBV30	TRBJ2-3	CAWNTGLLTDTQYF	TGTGCCTGGAATACAGGGCTCCTGACAGATACGCAGTATTTT
.	.	TRBV29-1	TRBJ1-1	CSVEVNRDMNTEAFF	TGCAGCGTTGAAGTAAACAGGGATATGAACACTGAAGCTTTCTTT
.	.	TRBV7-7	TRBJ1-1	CASREPRVMNTEAFF	TGTGCTAGCAGGGAACCCAGGGTGATGAACACTGAAGCTTTCTTT
.	.	TRBV2	TRBJ1-1	CASSANREGTEAFF	TGTGCCAGCAGTGCAAACAGGGAGGGTACTGAAGCTTTCTTT
TRBD2	.	TRBV19	TRBJ2-2	CASVGGANTGELFF	TGTGCCAGCGTCGGGGGGGCTAACACCGGGGAGCTGTTTTTT
TRBD1	.	TRBV11-2	TRBJ1-1	CASSLTGGFEAFF	TGTGCCAGCAGCTTGACAGGGGGCTTTGAAGCTTTCTTT
.	few	TRBV7-2	TRBJ2-1	CASSSTEQANEQFF	TGTGCCAGCAGCTCGACCGAACAGGCTAATGAGCAGTTCTTC
.	.	TRBV30	TRBJ1-3	CAWSKDTTGNTIYF	TGTGCCTGGAGTAAAGACACGACTGGAAACACCATATATTTT
TRBD2	.	TRBV18	TRBJ2-5	CASSPLAGGPLKETQYF	TGTGCCAGCTCACCACTAGCGGGGGGGCCGCTAAAAGAGACCCAGTACTTC
TRBD2	few	TRBV4-1	TRBJ2-5	CASSRRLAGEETQYF	TGCGCCAGCAGCCGCCGACTAGCGGGGGAAGAGACCCAGTACTTC
TRBD2	.	TRBV6-6	TRBJ2-2	CASSYSRGALIGELFF	TGTGCCAGCAGTTACTCGCGGGGGGCGTTAATCGGGGAGCTGTTTTTT
TRBD1	.	TRBV15	TRBJ1-4	CATSPDRGGYEKLFF	TGTGCCACCAGCCCGGACAGGGGAGGGTATGAAAAACTGTTTTTT
TRBD1	.	TRBV10-1	TRBJ1-1	CASSESGTGNTEAFF	TGCGCCAGCAGTGAGTCGGGGACAGGGAACACTGAAGCTTTCTTT
TRBD1	.	TRBV28	TRBJ2-7	CASSSAGTGGYEQYF	TGTGCCAGCAGTTCCGCAGGGACAGGGGGATACGAGCAGTACTTC
TRBD1	.	TRBV4-1	TRBJ1-5	CASSRSGQGNQPQHF	TGCGCCAGCAGCCGATCGGGACAGGGAAATCAGCCCCAGCATTTT
.	.	TRBV6-6	TRBJ2-7	CASSPVAGSSYEQYF	TGTGCCAGCAGCCCTGTGGCAGGGTCATCCTACGAGCAGTACTTC
TRBD1	.	TRBV6-6	TRBJ1-6	CASSWDSYNSPLHF	TGTGCCAGCAGTTGGGACAGCTATAATTCACCCCTCCACTTT
.	.	TRBV4-1	TRBJ1-1	CASSQTLAAGARNTEAFF	TGCGCCAGCAGCCAAACCCTGGCAGCGGGGGCTAGGAACACTGAAGCTTTCTTT
.	.	TRBV11-2	TRBJ1-2	CASSLELGQPRGYTF	TGTGCCAGCAGCTTAGAACTCGGTCAGCCCAGGGGCTACACCTTC
.	.	TRBV7-8	TRBJ1-1	CASSFRQKLEAFF	TGTGCCAGCAGCTTCAGACAGAAACTTGAAGCTTTCTTT
.	few	TRBV7-9	TRBJ1-2	CASSLAPNPGYTF	TGTGCCAGCAGCTTGGCTCCCAACCCTGGCTACACCTTC
.	.	TRBV10-2	TRBJ1-2	CASSGLQGGYGYTF	TGCGCCAGCAGTGGACTACAGGGAGGGTATGGCTACACCTTC
TRBD2	few	TRBV30	TRBJ2-1	CAWSGLAGGGEQFF	TGTGCCTGGAGTGGACTAGCGGGGGGAGGTGAGCAGTTCTTC
.	.	TRBV11-2	TRBJ2-1	CASGAGGSYNEQFF	TGTGCCAGCGGGGCTGGTGGTTCCTACAATGAGCAGTTCTTC
.	.	TRBV4-2	TRBJ2-5	CASSHQGGETQYF	TGTGCCAGCAGTCATCAGGGGGGAGAGACCCAGTACTTC
TRBD1	.	TRBV7-2	TRBJ1-1	CASSLIPGQGMEREAFF	TGTGCCAGCAGCTTAATTCCGGGACAGGGGATGGAGAGGGAAGCTTTCTTT
.	.	TRBV18	TRBJ1-2	CASSPSGYGYTF	TGTGCCAGCTCACCTTCCGGCTATGGCTACACCTTC
.	once	TRBV19	TRBJ1-5	CASSIWEAGGSNQPQHF	TGTGCCAGTAGTATATGGGAGGCGGGGGGTAGCAATCAGCCCCAGCATTTT
.	few	TRBV28	TRBJ1-1	CASSFFGTEAFF	TGTGCCAGCAGTTTTTTCGGCACTGAAGCTTTCTTT
.	.	TRBV6-5	TRBJ1-2	CASSRGGVYGYTF	TGTGCCAGCAGTAGAGGGGGGGTCTATGGCTACACCTTC
TRBD1	.	TRBV11-2	TRBJ1-5	CASSLQGAGQPQHF	TGTGCCAGCAGCTTACAGGGGGCTGGTCAGCCCCAGCATTTT
.	once	TRBV13	TRBJ1-5	CASSLGPGAQHF	TGTGCCAGCAGCTTAGGCCCAGGGGCCCAGCATTTT
.	.	TRBV7-7	TRBJ1-1	CASSRDRNTEAFF	TGTGCTAGCAGTCGCGACAGGAACACTGAAGCTTTCTTT
.	.	TRBV10-3	TRBJ2-1	CAISDLGGGLEQFF	TGTGCCATCAGTGATCTAGGAGGCGGCCTTGAGCAGTTCTTC